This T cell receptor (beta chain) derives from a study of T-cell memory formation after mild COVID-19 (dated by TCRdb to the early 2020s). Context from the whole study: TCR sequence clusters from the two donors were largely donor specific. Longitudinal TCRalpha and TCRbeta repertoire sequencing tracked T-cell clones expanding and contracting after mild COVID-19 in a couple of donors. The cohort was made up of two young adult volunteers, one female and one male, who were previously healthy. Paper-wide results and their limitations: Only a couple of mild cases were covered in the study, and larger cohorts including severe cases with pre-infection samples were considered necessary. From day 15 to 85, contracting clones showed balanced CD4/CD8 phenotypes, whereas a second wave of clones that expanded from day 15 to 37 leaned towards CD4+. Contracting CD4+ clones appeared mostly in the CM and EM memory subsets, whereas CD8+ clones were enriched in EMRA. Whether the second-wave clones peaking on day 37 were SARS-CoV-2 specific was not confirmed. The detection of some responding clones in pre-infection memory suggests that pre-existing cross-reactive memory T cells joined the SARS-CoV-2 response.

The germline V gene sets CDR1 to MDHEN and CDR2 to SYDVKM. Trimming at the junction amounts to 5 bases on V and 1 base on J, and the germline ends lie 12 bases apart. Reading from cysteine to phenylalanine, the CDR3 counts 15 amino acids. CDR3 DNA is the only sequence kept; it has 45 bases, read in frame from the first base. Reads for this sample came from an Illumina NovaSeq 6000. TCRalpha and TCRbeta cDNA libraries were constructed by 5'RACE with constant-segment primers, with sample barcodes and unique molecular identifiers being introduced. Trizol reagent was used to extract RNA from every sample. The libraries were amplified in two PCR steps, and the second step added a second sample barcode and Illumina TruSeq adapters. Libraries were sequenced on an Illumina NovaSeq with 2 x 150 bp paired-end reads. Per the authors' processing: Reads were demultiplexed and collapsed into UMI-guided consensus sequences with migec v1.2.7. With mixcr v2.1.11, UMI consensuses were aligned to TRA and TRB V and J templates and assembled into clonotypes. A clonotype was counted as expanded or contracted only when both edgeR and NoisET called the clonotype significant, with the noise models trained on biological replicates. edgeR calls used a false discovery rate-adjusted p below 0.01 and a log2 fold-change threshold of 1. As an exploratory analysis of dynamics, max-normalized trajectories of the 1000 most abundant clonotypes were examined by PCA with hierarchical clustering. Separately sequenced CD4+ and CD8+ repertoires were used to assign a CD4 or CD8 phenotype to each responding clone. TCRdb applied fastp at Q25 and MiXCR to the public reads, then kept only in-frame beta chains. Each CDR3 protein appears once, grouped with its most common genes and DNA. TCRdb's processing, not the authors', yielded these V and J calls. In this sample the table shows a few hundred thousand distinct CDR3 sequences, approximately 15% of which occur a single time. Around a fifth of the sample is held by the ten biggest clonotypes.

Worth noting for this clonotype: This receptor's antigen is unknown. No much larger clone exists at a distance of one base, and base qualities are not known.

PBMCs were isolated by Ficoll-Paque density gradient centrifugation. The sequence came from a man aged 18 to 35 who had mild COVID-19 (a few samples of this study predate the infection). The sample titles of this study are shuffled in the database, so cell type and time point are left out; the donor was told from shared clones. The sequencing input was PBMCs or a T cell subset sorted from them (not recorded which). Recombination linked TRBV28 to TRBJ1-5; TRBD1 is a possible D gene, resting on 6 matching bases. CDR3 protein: CASSKGGRSNQPQHF. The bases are TGTGCCAGCAGTAAAGGGGGGAGAAGCAATCAGCCCCAGCATTTT.